This passage covers 8 T cell receptor beta chains from one sample sequenced in a study of cytomegalovirus exposure and HLA in healthy donors. Amplification used 60 Vbeta primers and 13 Jbeta primers. Clones were read by immunoSEQ multiplex PCR, and TCRdb kept only the in-frame ones, dropping some. Among about 110,000 clones, approximately 80% were seen once, and the ten largest hold about 2.9%. What was sequenced was PBMCs. The receptors shown here come from a woman between 55 and 75 years old in good health and CMV-seropositive.

V usage is TRBV5-1 and J usage is TRBJ2-3, with 8 bases fitting TRBD2. CDR3 length: 15 residues. Germline CDR1 is SGHRS and CDR2 is YFSETQ. V shed 5 bases and J 4 bases; nucleotides not matched to a gene: 9. CDR3 DNA sequence: TGCGCCAGCAGTCCACGGGGGGGAGAAGCAGATACGCAGTATTTT. It is translated as CASSPRGGEADTQYF.

This clone was detected only a few times. This chain links TRBV18 with TRBJ1-4; tentatively, D is TRBD1 (5 bases). The germline CDR1 and CDR2 sequences are KGHSH and LQKENI. The germline V and J ends were trimmed by 6 bases and 3 bases, with 14 bases remaining between them. This CDR3 has 15 residues. Here the CDR3 DNA reads TGTGCCAGCTCGTCCTCAGGGATGCCTAATGAAAAACTGTTTTTT. It codes for CASSSSGMPNEKLFF.

The chain recombines TRBV4-1 with TRBJ2-1; TRBD2 matches at 8 bases. This CDR3 region has 17 residues. J gave up 0 bases and V 4 bases, and 8 bases lay outside the gene matches. The germline V gene encodes CDR1 MGHRA and CDR2 YSYEKL. The CDR3 reads CASSPGRAASSYNEQFF. The CDR3 DNA follows: TGCGCCAGCAGCCCCGGGAGGGCGGCTAGCTCCTACAATGAGCAGTTCTTC.

The chain has TRBV5-1 and TRBJ2-7; 11 nucleotides agree with TRBD2. CDR3 size: 17 residues. V trimming: 3 bases; J trimming: 3 bases; junction bases outside the gene matches: 11. CDR1 is SGHRS and CDR2 is YFSETQ in the germline V gene. The CDR3 spells CASSSTTGLADHYEQYF. The CDR3 region has the DNA TGCGCCAGCAGCTCAACGACGGGACTAGCGGATCACTACGAGCAGTACTTC. Full variable domain (outside the CDR3, taken from reference TRBV5-1 and TRBJ2-7): KAGVTQTPRYLIKTRGQQVTLSCSPISGHRSVSWYQQTPGQGLQFLFEYFSETQRNKGNFPGRFSGRQFSNSRSEMNVSTLELGDSALYLCASSSTTGLADHYEQYFGPGTRLTVT.

This rearrangement joins TRBV29-1 to TRBJ2-5; 12 bases fit TRBD1. The CDR3 loop spans 14 amino acids. Trimming at V came to 7 bases and at J to 9 bases, leaving 12 bases not matched to a gene. The germline V gene encodes CDR1 SQVTM and CDR2 ANQGSEA. CDR3 residues: CSGDFRDRGPSQYF. The CDR3 DNA follows: TGCAGCGGAGACTTCCGGGACAGGGGGCCGTCCCAGTACTTC.

This clone was picked up one time. This sequence joins TRBV19 and TRBJ2-3; 9 bases agree with TRBD2. CDR3 length: 16 residues. Germline CDR1 and CDR2: LNHDA and SQIVND (reference sequence). With 5 bases clipped from V and 6 bases from J, the junction kept 12 bases outside the gene matches. The CDR3 reads CASSSGWREGQDTQYF. CDR3 DNA: TGTGCCAGTAGTTCCGGATGGCGGGAGGGCCAGGATACGCAGTATTTT. The variable domain in full, with the rest retrieved from reference TRBV19 and TRBJ2-3, is DGGITQSPKYLFRKEGQNVTLSCEQNLNHDAMYWYRQDPGQGLRLIYYSQIVNDFQKGDIAEGYSVSREKKESFPLTVTSAQKNPTAFYLCASSSGWREGQDTQYFGPGTRLTVL.

The rearrangement links TRBV7-6 to TRBJ2-5; 8 bases map to TRBD2. This CDR3 contains 13 residues. The trim removed 5 bases at V and 9 bases at J, leaving 8 bases unmatched. Germline V gene sequence: CDR1 SGHVS, CDR2 FNYEAQ. CDR3 in DNA: TGTGCCAGCAGCCCCGGGCGGGGGGTGGCCCAGTACTTC. Translating it yields CASSPGRGVAQYF.

This clone was seen a few times. The chain's CDR3 is CASSLGGGLADYEQYF. CDR3 DNA sequence: TGTGCCAGCAGCTTAGGGGGGGGACTAGCGGACTACGAGCAGTACTTC. J is TRBJ2-7 and V is TRBV11-1, with TRBD2 matching over 11 bases. From germline, CDR1 is SGHAT and CDR2 FQDESV (reference sequence). The CDR3 consists of 16 residues. V trimming: 1 base; J trimming: 3 bases; junction bases outside the gene matches: 5.